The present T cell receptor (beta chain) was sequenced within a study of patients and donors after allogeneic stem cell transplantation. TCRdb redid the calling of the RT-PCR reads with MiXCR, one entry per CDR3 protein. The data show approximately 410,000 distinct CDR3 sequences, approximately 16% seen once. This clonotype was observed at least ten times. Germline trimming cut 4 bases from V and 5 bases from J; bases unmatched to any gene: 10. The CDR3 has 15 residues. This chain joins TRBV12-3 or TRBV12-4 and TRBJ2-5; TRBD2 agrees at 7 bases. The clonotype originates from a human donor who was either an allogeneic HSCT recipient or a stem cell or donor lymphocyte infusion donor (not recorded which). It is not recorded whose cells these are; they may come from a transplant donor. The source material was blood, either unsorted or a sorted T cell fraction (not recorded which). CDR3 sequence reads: CASSSLAERGETQYF. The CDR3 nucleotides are TGTGCCAGCAGTTCTCTAGCGGAGCGAGGGGAGACCCAGTACTTC.